Following are 29 T cell receptor beta chains from one sample sequenced in a study of T cell repertoires and HLA-DP antigens. Their recognized antigens are unknown. Profiling relied on immunoSEQ multiplex PCR, and the TCRdb table lists in-frame clones only, not all of them. The profile covers tens of thousands of clones, with 80% appearing a single time and 1.5% to 2% taken by the ten largest. The specimen was CD4+ T cells from PBMCs. The receptors derive from a man in his fifties or sixties in good health and CMV-seronegative.

The J gene is TRBJ1-1, the V gene TRBV10-3, with a weak D call TRBD1 (5 bases). V was clipped by 6 bases and J by 4 bases, with 9 bases between them. Germline CDR1 is ENHRY and CDR2 is SYGVKD. The CDR3 loop spans 12 amino acids. As DNA, the CDR3 is TGTGCCATCAGGTCGGGGGGCACTGAAGCTTTCTTT. Amino acids: CAIRSGGTEAFF.

This clone was observed a few times. In nucleotides, the CDR3 is TGTGCCAGCAGTTTATCGGGTGTCTCTGGAAACACCATATATTTT. This sequence encodes CASSLSGVSGNTIYF. The chain links TRBV28 to TRBJ1-3; D uncertain. The germline gives CDR1 MDHEN, CDR2 SYDVKM. The CDR3 has 15 amino acids. The V end was cut by 1 base, the J end by 0 bases, with 7 bases between.

This chain connects TRBV15 to TRBJ1-2; maybe TRBD1 (5 bases). V was trimmed by 0 bases and J by 6 bases, leaving 11 bases between them. CDR1 and CDR2 (germline): LNHNV, YYDKDF (reference sequence). This CDR3 is built from 14 residues. In DNA, the CDR3 is TGTGCCACCAGCAGAGATCGGGGGAACGATGGCTACACCTTC. The encoded protein is CATSRDRGNDGYTF. The complete variable domain, with remaining parts taken from reference TRBV15 and TRBJ1-2, reads DAMVIQNPRYQVTQFGKPVTLSCSQTLNHNVMYWYQQKSSQAPKLLFHYYDKDFNNEADTPDNFQSRRPNTSFCFLDIRSPGLGDTAMYLCATSRDRGNDGYTFGSGTRLTVV.

The V call is TRBV18, the J call TRBJ2-7; D is unclear. Germline V CDR1 and CDR2: KGHSH, LQKENI. CDR3 length: 14 amino acids. Trimming removed 4 bases from V and 6 bases from J, with 16 bases in between. The DNA of the CDR3 is TGTGCCAGCTCACTATCACCCAAGACGGGCGAGCAGTACTTC. This encodes CASSLSPKTGEQYF.

The gene calls are TRBV2 and TRBJ1-2, with D perhaps TRBD1 (6 bases). The CDR3 is 13 residues long. Germline-derived CDR1 and CDR2 are SNHLY and FYNNEI. V was cut by 9 bases and J by 0 bases, with 11 bases left in between. The CDR3 sequence: CASLDRANYGYTF. The DNA for the CDR3 is TGTGCCAGTCTGGACAGAGCTAACTATGGCTACACCTTC.

The chain combines TRBV11-3 with TRBJ2-1; D tentatively reads TRBD1 or TRBD2 (5 bases each). Between the trimmed V and J ends, which lost 9 bases and 2 bases, there was a span of 23 bases. This CDR3 comprises 17 residues. The germline V gene has CDR1 SGHNT and CDR2 YENEEA. The CDR3 sequence is CARGETDSNQTYNEQFF. The CDR3, as DNA: TGTGCCAGGGGGGAGACGGACTCTAATCAAACCTACAATGAGCAGTTCTTC.

This chain uses TRBV5-4 with TRBJ2-1; 9 bases align to TRBD1. The CDR3 has 17 residues. With V trimmed by 4 bases and J by 1 base, 9 bases remained unmatched. Looked up from germline, CDR1 is SGHNT and CDR2 is YYREEE (reference sequence). The CDR3 DNA sequence: TGTGCCAGCAGCCCCTCCCGACAGGGGGGTTCCTACAATGAGCAGTTCTTC. Its protein product is CASSPSRQGGSYNEQFF.

The rearrangement uses TRBV19 and TRBJ2-1; possibly TRBD1 for D (6 bases). The ends were cut back, 4 bases at V and 0 bases at J, with 10 bases in the middle. This CDR3 comprises 15 residues. Germline-derived CDR1 and CDR2 are LNHDA and SQIVND (reference sequence). The CDR3, as DNA: TGTGCCAGTAGTAAACAGGGACGCTCCTACAATGAGCAGTTCTTC. Residues: CASSKQGRSYNEQFF. The variable domain in full, with the rest retrieved from reference TRBV19 and TRBJ2-1, is DGGITQSPKYLFRKEGQNVTLSCEQNLNHDAMYWYRQDPGQGLRLIYYSQIVNDFQKGDIAEGYSVSREKKESFPLTVTSAQKNPTAFYLCASSKQGRSYNEQFFGPGTRLTVL.

The chain is built from TRBV9 and TRBJ2-7, with D perhaps matching TRBD1 (6 bases). Germline V gives CDR1 SGDLS, CDR2 YYNGEE. V was trimmed by 2 bases and J by 3 bases, leaving 12 bases between them. The CDR3 is made up of 14 amino acids. The CDR3 reads CASSVSPGDYEQYF. CDR3 sequence (DNA): TGTGCCAGCAGCGTTTCTCCAGGGGACTACGAGCAGTACTTC.

This clone was seen a few times. J is TRBJ1-1 and V is TRBV30; D not resolved. This CDR3 region has 13 residues. Germline V gene lookup returns CDR1 GTSNPN and CDR2 SVGIG (reference sequence). V dropped 0 bases and J dropped 0 bases, with 5 bases sitting between them. CDR3 DNA: TGTGCCTGGAGTGTACAGTTGAACACTGAAGCTTTCTTT. Its translation: CAWSVQLNTEAFF.

The gene calls are TRBV6-1 and TRBJ2-3; 9 bases map to TRBD2. This CDR3 contains 13 residues. With V trimmed by 7 bases and J by 5 bases, 4 bases remained unmatched. Germline values: CDR1 MNHNS, CDR2 SASEGT. CDR3 in DNA: TGTGCCAGCATGTGGCGGGGGGGAGATACGCAGTATTTT. The encoded protein is CASMWRGGDTQYF.

This clone showed up just a few times. V usage is TRBV5-6 and J usage is TRBJ2-2; 14 bases are shared with TRBD2. V was clipped by 6 bases and J by 2 bases; unmatched bases: 3. The CDR3 runs to 16 residues. CDR1 and CDR2 (germline): SGHDT, YYEEEE. The CDR3 spells CASKGTSGGNTGELFF. The CDR3 coding sequence is TGTGCCAGCAAAGGGACTAGCGGGGGAAACACCGGGGAGCTGTTTTTT.

This clone appeared once. The rearrangement links TRBV4-3 to TRBJ1-5; 7 positions agree with TRBD1. With 0 bases clipped from V and 7 bases from J, the junction kept 6 bases outside the gene matches. Per germline, CDR1 LGHNA and CDR2 YSLEER. The CDR3 extends over 15 amino acids. CDR3 loop: CASSQDQGGGQPQHF. For the CDR3, the DNA is TGCGCCAGCAGCCAAGATCAGGGGGGTGGGCAGCCCCAGCATTTT.

The CDR3 DNA is TGTGCCTGGAAAGATCCGGGACCTTACAATGAGCAGTTCTTC. Its protein is CAWKDPGPYNEQFF. The J gene is TRBJ2-1, the V gene TRBV30; D assignment may be TRBD1 or TRBD2 (5 bases each). The CDR3 is 14 residues long. The ends were cut back, 4 bases at V and 4 bases at J, with 14 bases in the middle. Germline V gene lookup returns CDR1 GTSNPN and CDR2 SVGIG (reference sequence).

This sequence joins TRBV5-4 and TRBJ1-2; D may be TRBD1 (6 bases). V was trimmed by 3 bases and J by 8 bases, leaving 20 bases between them. There are 15 residues in the CDR3. In germline, CDR1 is SGHNT, CDR2 YYREEE (reference sequence). CDR3 sequence reads: CASSSSPRTVDGYTF. DNA for the CDR3: TGTGCCAGCAGCTCCTCACCGAGGACAGTCGACGGCTACACCTTC.

This sequence joins TRBV2 and TRBJ2-3; the D gene could be TRBD1 or TRBD2 (5 bases each). This CDR3 contains 14 residues. Germline CDR1 is SNHLY and CDR2 is FYNNEI. Trimming cost V 8 bases and J 11 bases, with 23 bases left between them. Here the CDR3 DNA reads TGTGCCAGCGCCTCAATGGGGACCGGGTCCCAGCAGTATTTT. Translated, it gives CASASMGTGSQQYF. The variable domain in full, with the rest retrieved from reference TRBV2 and TRBJ2-3, is EPEVTQTPSHQVTQMGQEVILRCVPISNHLYFYWYRQILGQKVEFLVSFYNNEISEKSEIFDDQFSVERPDGSNFTLKIRSTKLEDSAMYFCASASMGTGSQQYFGPGTRLTVL.

This rearrangement joins TRBV7-2 to TRBJ2-7; TRBD2 matches at 15 bases. After removal of 5 bases from V and 1 base from J, the junction contained 9 bases not matched to a gene. CDR1 is SGHTA and CDR2 is FQGNSA in the germline V gene. This CDR3 has 18 amino acids. As DNA, the CDR3 is TGTGCCAGCAGCCTAGGGACTAGCGGGAGGACCCTTTCCTACGAGCAGTACGTC. Its translation: CASSLGTSGRTLSYEQYV.

The CDR3 here is CASSLDSNYGYTF. The CDR3 DNA is TGTGCCAGCAGCTTAGACAGTAACTATGGCTACACCTTC. The chain joins TRBV7-9 to TRBJ1-2; D is undetermined. The CDR3 totals 13 residues. V dropped 1 base and J dropped 1 base, with 4 bases sitting between them. Germline V CDR1 and CDR2: SEHNR, FQNEAQ (reference sequence).

The table lists this clone with a few counts. The chain uses TRBV30 and TRBJ2-1; D tentatively reads TRBD1 or TRBD2 (5 bases each). Trimming shortened V by 4 bases and J by 2 bases, and 15 bases separated the two germline ends. Per germline, CDR1 GTSNPN and CDR2 SVGIG (reference sequence). The CDR3 length is 15 residues. The CDR3 nucleotides read TGTGCCTGGACCGGCCTTGGGGGTACCTACAATGAGCAGTTCTTC. This codes for CAWTGLGGTYNEQFF.

The chain carries TRBV14 and TRBJ1-6; tentative D call: TRBD1 (5 bases). The CDR3 contains 15 residues. Germline CDR1 is SGHDN and CDR2 is FVKESK. The CDR3 loop reads CATKRGLSENSPLHF. As DNA, the CDR3 is TGTGCTACCAAAAGGGGCCTATCGGAGAATTCACCCCTCCACTTT.

The CDR3, as DNA: TGCGCCAGCAGCTTGGAGGGGCGGGTTGGGAGCCGAAGCGATACGCAGTATTTT. Translated: CASSLEGRVGSRSDTQYF. The chain combines TRBV5-1 with TRBJ2-3; D is possibly TRBD1 or TRBD2 (5 bases each). Deletions cut 0 bases from V and 6 bases from J, with 23 bases between. The germline gives CDR1 SGHRS, CDR2 YFSETQ. This CDR3 is 18 amino acids long.

This clone was counted a few times. The chain is built from TRBV2 and TRBJ2-7, with 9 bases matching TRBD2. The V gene's germline CDR1 is SNHLY and CDR2 FYNNEI. This CDR3 is 16 amino acids long. The junction had 9 bases not matched to a gene; V was cut back by 6 bases and J by 0 bases. The CDR3 bases are TGTGCCAGCAGGGAGGGACTAGCTTGGAGCTCCTACGAGCAGTACGTC. This sequence encodes CASREGLAWSSYEQYV.

This clone has just a few counts. The chain couples TRBV18 to TRBJ1-5; D ambiguous. The CDR3 sequence is 14 residues long. CDR1 and CDR2 (germline): KGHSH, LQKENI. V lost 2 bases and J lost 1, with 6 bases in between. CDR3 in DNA: TGTGCCAGCTCACCAGATTACAGCAATCAGCCCCAGCATTTT. Residues: CASSPDYSNQPQHF.

V and J are TRBV28 and TRBJ1-2; tentative D call: TRBD1 (6 bases). Germline V CDR1 and CDR2: MDHEN, SYDVKM. V lost 6 bases, J lost 4 bases, and 18 bases lay in between. The CDR3 spans 15 residues. CDR3 bases: TGTGCCAGCAGCTCACGTGTACAGGGCATCTATGGCTACACCTTC. This codes for CASSSRVQGIYGYTF.

The chain carries TRBV19 and TRBJ1-5, with D possibly matching TRBD1 (5 bases). Germline V gives CDR1 LNHDA, CDR2 SQIVND (reference sequence). CDR3 size: 16 residues. V lost 5 bases and J lost 6, with 20 bases in between. CDR3 loop: CASSGSGGEFGQPQHF. DNA for the CDR3: TGTGCCAGTAGTGGGTCAGGAGGGGAGTTTGGTCAGCCCCAGCATTTT. The whole variable domain, remainder taken from reference TRBV19 and TRBJ1-5, is DGGITQSPKYLFRKEGQNVTLSCEQNLNHDAMYWYRQDPGQGLRLIYYSQIVNDFQKGDIAEGYSVSREKKESFPLTVTSAQKNPTAFYLCASSGSGGEFGQPQHFGDGTRLSIL.

This chain links TRBV7-2 with TRBJ1-1; a possible D gene is TRBD1 (6 bases). Trimming took 11 bases from V and 7 from J, leaving 17 bases between them. The CDR3 runs 12 residues. CDR1 is SGHTA and CDR2 is FQGNSA in the germline V gene. This chain's CDR3 is CALITGGFEAFF. The CDR3 region has the DNA TGTGCCCTAATCACGGGGGGCTTTGAAGCTTTCTTT. Together with reference TRBV7-2 and TRBJ1-1, the CDR3 gives the full variable domain: GAGVSQSPSNKVTEKGKDVELRCDPISGHTALYWYRQSLGQGLEFLIYFQGNSAPDKSGLPSDRFSAERTGGSVSTLTIQRTQQEDSAVYLCALITGGFEAFFGQGTRLTVV.

This chain joins TRBV28 and TRBJ2-4; perhaps TRBD1 as D (6 bases). This CDR3 is built from 16 residues. Trimming took 5 bases from V and 1 from J, leaving 15 bases between them. Germline CDR1 is MDHEN and CDR2 is SYDVKM. In DNA form, the CDR3 reads TGTGCCAGCAGTAATTGGGACATTCGGGCCAAAAACATTCAGTACTTC. Its protein product is CASSNWDIRAKNIQYF.

The chain joins TRBV7-8 to TRBJ2-3; D possibly corresponds to TRBD2 (5 bases). This CDR3 has 16 amino acids. Trimming cost V 5 bases and J 6 bases, with 21 bases left between them. The germline gives CDR1 SGHVS, CDR2 FQNEAQ. CDR3 nucleotide sequence: TGTGCCAGCAGCCTACAAGTGGGGTCGGGAAGGGATACGCAGTATTTT. Protein: CASSLQVGSGRDTQYF. Drawing the rest from reference TRBV7-8 and TRBJ2-3, the complete variable domain is GAGVSQSPRYKVAKRGQDVALRCDPISGHVSLFWYQQALGQGPEFLTYFQNEAQLDKSGLPSDRFFAERPEGSVSTLKIQRTQQEDSAVYLCASSLQVGSGRDTQYFGPGTRLTVL.

J is TRBJ2-6 and V is TRBV14; 11 bases fit TRBD2. Unmatched junction bases numbered 12, after V lost 1 base and J lost 1 base. The CDR3 extends over 21 amino acids. Germline V gene sequence: CDR1 SGHDN, CDR2 FVKESK. CDR3 coding DNA: TGTGCCAGCAGCCAAGCCCGTGTTGGACTAGCGGGTTCGTCTGGGGCCAACGTCCTGACTTTC. Protein product: CASSQARVGLAGSSGANVLTF.